One sample yielded the 28 T cell receptor beta chains listed below, sequenced in a study of cytomegalovirus exposure and HLA in healthy donors (dated by TCRdb to 2016 to 2017). The method behind the library was the immunoSEQ multiplex PCR assay. The multiplex PCR relied on a mix of 60 forward primers for TCR Vbeta segments and 13 reverse primers for TCR Jbeta segments. What TCRdb holds here is the immuneACCESS table cut down to in-frame rearrangements. Part of the clones is not present; checked against another copy, under half of the missing clones reflect an unresolved V gene, and the others are unexplained. The table for this sample lists about 170,000 clones; 85% of them were counted only once. The ten largest clones take up 1% of the sample. The source material was PBMCs. The source is a boy under 10 years old in good health and CMV-seronegative.

Only a few counts were recorded for this clone. V gene TRBV15 combines with J gene TRBJ1-2; 9 bases are shared with TRBD1. The junction had 10 bases not matched to a gene; V was cut back by 5 bases and J by 6 bases. The germline CDR1 and CDR2 sequences are LNHNV and YYDKDF (reference sequence). The length of the CDR3 is 15 residues. This CDR3 reads CATSRLSGTGHGYTF. The CDR3 bases are TGTGCCACCAGCCGACTGTCCGGGACAGGGCATGGCTACACCTTC. The full variable domain, rest sourced from reference TRBV15 and TRBJ1-2, is DAMVIQNPRYQVTQFGKPVTLSCSQTLNHNVMYWYQQKSSQAPKLLFHYYDKDFNNEADTPDNFQSRRPNTSFCFLDIRSPGLGDTAMYLCATSRLSGTGHGYTFGSGTRLTVV.

The CDR3 is CASSTQGAGEAFF. CDR3 in DNA: TGTGCCAGCAGTACCCAGGGGGCTGGTGAAGCTTTCTTT. The chain has TRBV27 and TRBJ1-1; the match to TRBD1 covers 8 bases. From germline, CDR1 is MNHEY and CDR2 SMNVEV (reference sequence). This CDR3 has 13 residues. V shed 5 bases and J 7 bases; nucleotides not matched to a gene: 6.

This sequence joins TRBV28 and TRBJ2-3; 11 bases are a match to TRBD2. The CDR3 extends over 14 amino acids. Germline values: CDR1 MDHEN, CDR2 SYDVKM. Trimming at V came to 4 bases and at J to 6 bases, leaving 3 bases not matched to a gene. This CDR3 reads CASSSPSGRDTQYF. The CDR3 DNA follows: TGTGCCAGCAGTTCTCCTAGCGGGAGGGATACGCAGTATTTT.

The CDR3 sequence is CASTRRTSGSVQYF. The DNA of the CDR3 is TGTGCCAGCACTCGAAGGACTAGCGGGAGCGTGCAGTACTTC. The chain carries TRBV28 and TRBJ2-7; 13 positions agree with TRBD2. Germline V gene sequence: CDR1 MDHEN, CDR2 SYDVKM. The CDR3 loop spans 14 amino acids. The ends lost 7 bases at V and 9 bases at J; junction bases unmatched: 9.

The chain uses TRBV28 and TRBJ1-4; D perhaps matches TRBD1 (6 bases). V gave up 6 bases and J gave up 2 bases, with 10 bases separating them. The CDR3 is made up of 14 amino acids. CDR1 is MDHEN, CDR2 SYDVKM, per germline. Here the CDR3 reads CASSYRATNEKLFF. The CDR3 region has the DNA TGTGCCAGCAGCTACAGGGCGACTAATGAAAAACTGTTTTTT.

V gene TRBV4-2 combines with J gene TRBJ2-7, with 7 bases lining up with TRBD1. In germline, CDR1 is LGHNA, CDR2 YNFKEQ. Germline trimming cut 0 bases from V and 1 base from J; bases unmatched to any gene: 3. There are 15 residues in the CDR3. The CDR3 here is CASSQETGESYEQYF. CDR3 nucleotides: TGTGCCAGCAGCCAAGAAACAGGGGAGTCCTACGAGCAGTACTTC.

V is TRBV27 and J is TRBJ1-1; 10 nucleotides match TRBD1. The CDR3 has 15 amino acids. CDR1 is MNHEY, CDR2 SMNVEV, per germline (reference sequence). V shed 3 bases, J shed 10 bases, and the junction held 11 bases outside the gene matches. The chain's CDR3 is CASSFSRTGGWGAFF. CDR3 in DNA: TGTGCCAGCAGTTTTTCCCGGACAGGGGGATGGGGAGCTTTCTTT.

The count of this clone is one. The rearrangement joins TRBV10-3 to TRBJ2-3, with 8 bases aligning to TRBD2. The CDR3 has 17 residues. V lost 3 bases and J lost 2; bases outside the gene matches: 10. Germline V gene data show CDR1 as ENHRY and CDR2 as SYGVKD. In DNA, the CDR3 is TGTGCCATCAGTGACCCAGGACTAGCAGAGGACACAGATACGCAGTATTTT. Protein: CAISDPGLAEDTDTQYF.

This clone turned up a few times. The chain employs TRBV28 and TRBJ2-1, with D possibly TRBD2 on 6 matching bases. V was pared by 7 bases and J by 3 bases, with 13 bases between. This CDR3 spans 14 amino acids. Germline CDR1 reads MDHEN; CDR2 reads SYDVKM. CDR3 region: CASKEGTGYNEQFF. CDR3 nucleotides: TGTGCCAGCAAGGAGGGGACCGGCTACAATGAGCAGTTCTTC.

As regards this clone: A read error may produce the germline difference seen at one junction end. V is TRBV6-1 and J is TRBJ2-3; 9 positions agree with TRBD2. CDR3 length equals 14 residues. Germline lookup yields CDR1 MNHNS and CDR2 SASEGT. CDR3 loop: CASSPGTSRDTQYF. CDR3 DNA sequence: TGTGCCAGCAGTCCGGGGACTAGCAGAGATACGCAGTATTTT.

J is TRBJ2-3 and V is TRBV2; D call uncertain. The germline gives CDR1 SNHLY, CDR2 FYNNEI. V was cut by 2 bases and J by 2 bases, with 14 bases left in between. The CDR3 is 16 residues long. CDR3 loop: CASSESPLTLTDTQYF. The CDR3 nucleotides are TGTGCCAGCAGTGAATCCCCACTGACACTCACAGATACGCAGTATTTT.

The gene calls are TRBV19 and TRBJ2-2; D unresolved. This CDR3 spans 11 amino acids. Germline CDR1 LNHDA, CDR2 SQIVND (reference sequence). Trimming pared 4 bases from V and 8 bases from J, leaving 5 bases between. In nucleotides, the CDR3 is TGTGCCAGTAGTACCCGGGGGGAGCTGTTTTTT. Its translation: CASSTRGELFF.

This chain's CDR3 is CASNLEFQGAYEQYV. The CDR3 DNA is TGTGCCAGCAACCTAGAATTCCAAGGAGCCTACGAGCAGTACGTC. V gene TRBV6-1 combines with J gene TRBJ2-7, with D uncertain. Germline V gene sequence: CDR1 MNHNS, CDR2 SASEGT. The ends were cut back, 7 bases at V and 2 bases at J, with 18 bases in the middle. The CDR3 has 15 amino acids.

This chain links TRBV2 with TRBJ2-5; 10 nucleotides line up with TRBD1. Per germline, CDR1 SNHLY and CDR2 FYNNEI. The CDR3 is 17 amino acids. With 4 bases clipped from V and 5 bases from J, the junction kept 13 bases outside the gene matches. The CDR3 nucleotides read TGTGCCAGCAGTGCCCAAAGGACAGGGGGGAATAGGGAGACCCAGTACTTC. Translating it yields CASSAQRTGGNRETQYF.

This clone was seen a single time. The rearrangement links TRBV27 to TRBJ1-1, with D tentatively TRBD1 (5 bases). V gave up 5 bases and J gave up 0 bases, with 10 bases separating them. Germline CDR1 MNHEY, CDR2 SMNVEV (reference sequence). The CDR3 sequence is 14 residues long. The CDR3 bases are TGTGCCAGCAGTAAAAAGGGGATGAACACTGAAGCTTTCTTT. It specifies CASSKKGMNTEAFF.

As DNA, the CDR3 is TGTGCCAGCAGCCAAGGCCCGAGCTTTGGAGGGGACACTGAAGCTTTCTTT. Its protein product is CASSQGPSFGGDTEAFF. The chain combines TRBV4-2 with TRBJ1-1, with D possibly TRBD1 on 5 matching bases. V was trimmed by 1 base and J by 3 bases, leaving 18 bases between them. Germline V gene data show CDR1 as LGHNA and CDR2 as YNFKEQ. This CDR3 has 17 amino acids.

The chain couples TRBV11-2 to TRBJ1-2, with D uncertain. Germline V CDR1 and CDR2: SGHAT, FQNNGV. This CDR3 has 18 residues. V lost 4 bases and J 2 bases, leaving 23 bases between the germline ends. CDR3 residues: CASSSPVGTVSVNYGYTF. The CDR3 DNA sequence: TGTGCCAGCAGCTCTCCGGTTGGAACGGTCAGCGTAAACTATGGCTACACCTTC.

The V gene is TRBV6-5, the J gene TRBJ2-5, with a possible D match to TRBD1 (5 bases). Germline V gene data show CDR1 as MNHEY and CDR2 as SVGAGI. V lost 6 bases and J lost 4, with 9 bases in between. This CDR3 region has 12 residues. The CDR3 DNA is TGTGCCAGCAGAGGGGTGGGAGAGACCCAGTACTTC. Translating gives CASRGVGETQYF.

This clone has only one observation. The chain employs TRBV18 and TRBJ2-6, with a possible D match to TRBD1 (6 bases). The CDR3 sequence is 17 residues long. The V gene's germline CDR1 is KGHSH and CDR2 LQKENI. Trimming took 3 bases from V and 0 from J, leaving 12 bases between them. The CDR3 here is CASSPFGQYSGANVLTF. The CDR3 bases are TGTGCCAGCTCACCCTTCGGACAGTACTCTGGGGCCAACGTCCTGACTTTC.

The V call is TRBV5-4, the J call TRBJ2-7; no reliable D call. CDR1 is SGHNT and CDR2 is YYREEE in the germline V gene (reference sequence). V gave up 2 bases and J gave up 3 bases, with 18 bases separating them. This CDR3 is built from 16 residues. CDR3 sequence: CASSFRVGSRIYEQYF. CDR3 bases: TGTGCCAGCAGCTTTCGTGTCGGATCTAGAATCTACGAGCAGTACTTC.

This chain uses TRBV19 with TRBJ1-5; D might be TRBD1 (5 bases). V was clipped by 10 bases and J by 6 bases, with 19 bases between them. CDR1 is LNHDA and CDR2 is SQIVND in the germline V gene (reference sequence). The CDR3 is 14 amino acids. CDR3: CATTGRLQGQPQHF. The CDR3 DNA reads TGTGCCACCACCGGGCGATTGCAGGGTCAGCCCCAGCATTTT.

The chain combines TRBV5-1 with TRBJ1-1, with D perhaps TRBD1 (5 bases). V lost 0 bases, J lost 1 base, and 13 bases lay in between. The CDR3 is 16 amino acids. Germline V gene data show CDR1 as SGHRS and CDR2 as YFSETQ. The CDR3 DNA reads TGCGCCAGCAGCTTGGGTCTGCGGGGGAAGAACACTGAAGCTTTCTTT. Translated, it gives CASSLGLRGKNTEAFF.

The chain is built from TRBV28 and TRBJ1-1; D unclear. The germline CDR1 and CDR2 sequences are MDHEN and SYDVKM. The V end lost 5 bases, the J end lost 8 bases, and 15 bases lay between the germline ends. The CDR3 consists of 13 residues. CDR3 sequence: CASSPPVGREAFF. The CDR3, as DNA: TGTGCCAGCAGTCCCCCCGTGGGCAGGGAAGCTTTCTTT.

The rearrangement links TRBV7-9 to TRBJ1-3, with D maybe TRBD1 (6 bases). The V end was cut by 5 bases, the J end by 3 bases, with 14 bases between. Per germline, CDR1 SEHNR and CDR2 FQNEAQ (reference sequence). This CDR3 is built from 15 residues. For the CDR3, the DNA is TGTGCCAGCAGCCCCCCCCGAGGGGGTGGAAACACCATATATTTT. It translates to CASSPPRGGGNTIYF.

V and J are TRBV2 and TRBJ2-1; 7 nucleotides match TRBD2. The CDR3 runs to 15 residues. Germline CDR1 SNHLY, CDR2 FYNNEI. V lost 9 bases to trimming and J lost 8 bases; unmatched junction nucleotides: 16. In DNA, the CDR3 is TGTGCCAGTCTCTTTGGGGGAGGGGCTGGGGATGAGCAGTTCTTC. It is translated as CASLFGGGAGDEQFF.

This chain links TRBV27 with TRBJ1-2, with D unresolved. Germline V gene lookup returns CDR1 MNHEY and CDR2 SMNVEV (reference sequence). This CDR3 is 13 amino acids long. The germline V and J ends were trimmed by 5 bases and 4 bases, with 11 bases remaining between them. CDR3 amino acids: CASSPSDIYGYTF. Here the CDR3 DNA reads TGTGCCAGCAGTCCCAGTGATATCTATGGCTACACCTTC.

The genes are TRBV13 and TRBJ2-3; TRBD2 matches 14 bases. The germline V gene encodes CDR1 PRHDT and CDR2 FYEKMQ (reference sequence). The V segment lost 2 bases and the J segment 3 bases; nucleotides outside the gene matches: 4. This CDR3 has 17 amino acids. CDR3 amino acids: CASSLRLAGGSTDTQYF. For the CDR3, the DNA is TGTGCCAGCAGCTTACGACTAGCGGGGGGGTCGACAGATACGCAGTATTTT.

Here the CDR3 reads CASSLALVAGSQETQYF. DNA for the CDR3: TGCGCCAGCAGCTTGGCCTTGGTAGCGGGGTCTCAAGAGACCCAGTACTTC. The chain recombines TRBV5-1 with TRBJ2-5; 8 positions match TRBD2. The CDR3 has 17 residues. The junction had 9 bases not matched to a gene; V was cut back by 0 bases and J by 2 bases. Germline V gene lookup returns CDR1 SGHRS and CDR2 YFSETQ. Supplemented by reference TRBV5-1 and TRBJ2-5, the full variable domain reads KAGVTQTPRYLIKTRGQQVTLSCSPISGHRSVSWYQQTPGQGLQFLFEYFSETQRNKGNFPGRFSGRQFSNSRSEMNVSTLELGDSALYLCASSLALVAGSQETQYFGPGTRLLVL.